One and the same sample provided the 22 T cell receptor beta chains below, sequenced in a study of cytomegalovirus exposure and HLA in healthy donors. PCR involved 60 Vbeta and 13 Jbeta primers. Measured with immunoSEQ multiplex PCR; TCRdb has only the in-frame clones, and not every one. Its table records 150,000 or so clones. Material: PBMCs. The receptors were sampled from a woman between 45 and 65 years old in good health and CMV-seronegative.

The chain combines TRBV7-3 with TRBJ2-7, with D possibly TRBD2 on 6 matching bases. CDR1 is SGHTA and CDR2 is FQGTGA in the germline V gene. The CDR3 is 14 residues long. Trimming took 2 bases from V and 0 from J, leaving 8 bases between them. CDR3 loop: CASSLHGSSYEQYF. CDR3 nucleotides: TGTGCCAGCAGCTTACACGGGAGCTCCTACGAGCAGTACTTC.

The chain uses TRBV11-2 and TRBJ1-6, with D uncertain. Germline CDR1 SGHAT, CDR2 FQNNGV. The CDR3 consists of 13 residues. The V end lost 1 base, the J end lost 9 bases, and 7 bases lay between the germline ends. Written as DNA, the CDR3 is TGTGCCAGCAGCTTAGGAACAGTTTCACCCCTCCACTTT. This codes for CASSLGTVSPLHF.

The chain links TRBV28 to TRBJ2-2; perhaps TRBD1 as D (5 bases). The germline V and J ends were trimmed by 7 bases and 5 bases, with 17 bases remaining between them. This CDR3 is built from 15 residues. Per germline, CDR1 MDHEN and CDR2 SYDVKM. This CDR3 reads CASIQGRFITGELFF. Written as DNA, the CDR3 is TGTGCCAGCATTCAGGGCAGGTTTATAACCGGGGAGCTGTTTTTT.

The chain joins TRBV5-1 to TRBJ2-3; weak D call: TRBD1 (5 bases). This CDR3 is built from 15 residues. The ends were cut back, 4 bases at V and 8 bases at J, with 20 bases in the middle. The germline V gene has CDR1 SGHRS and CDR2 YFSETQ. The CDR3 DNA follows: TGCGCCAGCAGCCTCGGAGACAGATTCACGGGTACGCAGTATTTT. This sequence encodes CASSLGDRFTGTQYF.

V usage is TRBV10-3 and J usage is TRBJ2-3; 9 positions agree with TRBD2. V lost 2 bases, J lost 3 bases, and 3 bases stayed unmatched. Germline V gives CDR1 ENHRY, CDR2 SYGVKD. This CDR3 has 15 amino acids. The CDR3 here is CAISEAGGETDTQYF. DNA for the CDR3: TGTGCCATCAGTGAGGCGGGGGGGGAGACAGATACGCAGTATTTT.

J is TRBJ2-2 and V is TRBV30; D is unresolved. V was clipped by 3 bases and J by 6 bases, with 5 bases between them. Germline CDR1 reads GTSNPN; CDR2 reads SVGIG (reference sequence). There are 11 residues in the CDR3. CDR3 DNA sequence: TGTGCCTGGAGGGAGCCCGGGGAGCTGTTTTTT. Protein product: CAWREPGELFF.

The chain links TRBV7-2 to TRBJ2-2; 7 bases are a match to TRBD2. The CDR3 covers 16 residues. V lost 3 bases and J lost 0; bases outside the gene matches: 4. Germline lookup yields CDR1 SGHTA and CDR2 FQGNSA. The CDR3 sequence is CASSLGSGTNTGELFF. The CDR3 region has the DNA TGTGCCAGCAGCTTGGGGAGCGGGACGAACACCGGGGAGCTGTTTTTT.

The rearrangement joins TRBV25-1 to TRBJ1-2, with D unclear. The ends were cut back, 3 bases at V and 0 bases at J, with 14 bases in the middle. This CDR3 region has 16 residues. Germline values: CDR1 MGHDK, CDR2 SYGVNS. The CDR3: CASSDAGASANYGYTF. The CDR3 region has the DNA TGTGCCAGCAGTGACGCAGGTGCGTCTGCTAACTATGGCTACACCTTC.

The genes are TRBV29-1 and TRBJ2-1; unclear D gene. The germline gives CDR1 SQVTM, CDR2 ANQGSEA. The germline V and J ends were trimmed by 4 bases and 5 bases, with 6 bases remaining between them. This CDR3 comprises 11 residues. The CDR3 DNA reads as TGCAGCGTTGTCATCCACAATGAGCAGTTCTTC. It encodes CSVVIHNEQFF.

The chain combines TRBV19 with TRBJ2-1, with TRBD1 matching over 10 bases. From germline, CDR1 is LNHDA and CDR2 SQIVND (reference sequence). V shed 7 bases and J 2 bases; nucleotides not matched to a gene: 5. The CDR3 is made up of 15 amino acids. For the CDR3, the DNA is TGTGCCAGTAAATCCGGGACAGGGGCCTACAATGAGCAGTTCTTC. This codes for CASKSGTGAYNEQFF.

The J gene is TRBJ2-5, the V gene TRBV9; D gene ambiguous. The CDR3 sequence is 14 residues long. Trimming pared 0 bases from V and 5 bases from J, leaving 11 bases between. Germline V gene data show CDR1 as SGDLS and CDR2 as YYNGEE. CDR3 nucleotides: TGTGCCAGCAGCGTAGATCCAGCGCGGGAGACCCAGTACTTC. Translated: CASSVDPARETQYF.

V usage is TRBV15 and J usage is TRBJ2-3; 9 nucleotides match TRBD2. The CDR3 has 18 residues. In germline, CDR1 is LNHNV, CDR2 YYDKDF (reference sequence). The V gene end was trimmed by 1 base and the J gene end by 1 base; junction bases not matched to a gene: 9. The CDR3: CATSRVSSGDVGTDTQYF. CDR3 DNA: TGTGCCACCAGCAGAGTTTCTAGCGGGGATGTTGGCACAGATACGCAGTATTTT.

The CDR3 spells CASSEGTAGNTIYF. CDR3 DNA: TGTGCCAGCAGTGAAGGTACGGCTGGAAACACCATATATTTT. J is TRBJ1-3 and V is TRBV2; D gene ambiguous. The germline V gene has CDR1 SNHLY and CDR2 FYNNEI. The CDR3 contains 14 residues. Between the trimmed V and J ends, which lost 1 base and 2 bases, there was a span of 6 bases.

V and J are TRBV5-4 and TRBJ2-2; no clear D gene. This CDR3 has 14 amino acids. V was trimmed by 1 base and J by 4 bases, leaving 8 bases between them. In germline, CDR1 is SGHNT, CDR2 YYREEE (reference sequence). CDR3 sequence: CASSLSFLTGELFF. Written as DNA, the CDR3 is TGTGCCAGCAGCTTGAGCTTTCTCACCGGGGAGCTGTTTTTT.

The chain combines TRBV28 with TRBJ2-7; weak D call: TRBD1 (5 bases). This CDR3 contains 14 residues. Trimming shortened V by 5 bases and J by 3 bases, and 14 bases separated the two germline ends. Germline V CDR1 and CDR2: MDHEN, SYDVKM. The CDR3 loop reads CASSPQGRDYEQYF. The DNA for the CDR3 is TGTGCCAGCAGTCCCCAGGGCAGGGACTACGAGCAGTACTTC.

The chain's CDR3 is CAIGKTAYEQYF. The CDR3 DNA sequence: TGTGCCATCGGTAAAACAGCCTACGAGCAGTACTTC. The rearrangement joins TRBV27 to TRBJ2-7, with D hard to call. The CDR3 spans 12 residues. The V gene's germline CDR1 is MNHEY and CDR2 SMNVEV (reference sequence). Trimming cost V 10 bases and J 2 bases, with 12 bases left between them.

The rearrangement links TRBV19 to TRBJ1-4; TRBD1 is a possible D gene (5 bases). CDR1 is LNHDA and CDR2 is SQIVND in the germline V gene (reference sequence). Deletions cut 5 bases from V and 8 bases from J, with 18 bases between. The CDR3 has 15 amino acids. CDR3 residues: CASSPTAGRGEKLFF. CDR3 DNA: TGTGCCAGTAGTCCCACGGCAGGGAGGGGAGAAAAACTGTTTTTT. The complete variable domain, with remaining parts taken from reference TRBV19 and TRBJ1-4, reads DGGITQSPKYLFRKEGQNVTLSCEQNLNHDAMYWYRQDPGQGLRLIYYSQIVNDFQKGDIAEGYSVSREKKESFPLTVTSAQKNPTAFYLCASSPTAGRGEKLFFGSGTQLSVL.

This rearrangement joins TRBV29-1 to TRBJ2-7; D not certain. Trimming removed 0 bases from V and 0 bases from J, with 6 bases in between. The germline V gene encodes CDR1 SQVTM and CDR2 ANQGSEA. The CDR3 extends over 13 amino acids. CDR3 in amino acids: CSVEDGSSYEQYF. The DNA of the CDR3 is TGCAGCGTTGAAGATGGCAGCTCCTACGAGCAGTACTTC.

The chain joins TRBV29-1 to TRBJ2-5; 10 positions match TRBD2. Looked up from germline, CDR1 is SQVTM and CDR2 is ANQGSEA. This CDR3 contains 13 residues. V shed 6 bases, J shed 4 bases, and the junction held 5 bases outside the gene matches. The CDR3 DNA is TGCAGCGTGTCCAGACTAGCGGGAGAGACCCAGTACTTC. Amino acids: CSVSRLAGETQYF.

The chain couples TRBV5-1 to TRBJ2-2; 10 nucleotides match TRBD1. Germline assignment: CDR1 SGHRS and CDR2 YFSETQ. Trimming at V came to 3 bases and at J to 4 bases, leaving 6 bases not matched to a gene. The length of the CDR3 is 16 residues. CDR3 protein: CASSYRQGARTGELFF. The CDR3 DNA is TGCGCCAGCAGCTACCGACAGGGGGCGCGCACCGGGGAGCTGTTTTTT. The entire variable domain, with the rest obtained from reference TRBV5-1 and TRBJ2-2, is as follows: KAGVTQTPRYLIKTRGQQVTLSCSPISGHRSVSWYQQTPGQGLQFLFEYFSETQRNKGNFPGRFSGRQFSNSRSEMNVSTLELGDSALYLCASSYRQGARTGELFFGEGSRLTVL.

The rearrangement joins TRBV9 to TRBJ1-1; a possible D gene is TRBD1 (6 bases). This CDR3 region has 14 residues. The V gene lost 0 bases and the J gene lost 1 base, with 7 bases spanning the gap. Looked up from germline, CDR1 is SGDLS and CDR2 is YYNGEE. The CDR3: CASSVGQANTEAFF. Here the CDR3 DNA reads TGTGCCAGCAGCGTAGGACAGGCGAACACTGAAGCTTTCTTT. The complete variable domain, with remaining parts taken from reference TRBV9 and TRBJ1-1, reads DSGVTQTPKHLITATGQRVTLRCSPRSGDLSVYWYQQSLDQGLQFLIQYYNGEERAKGNILERFSAQQFPDLHSELNLSSLELGDSALYFCASSVGQANTEAFFGQGTRLTVV.

The J gene is TRBJ1-4, the V gene TRBV6-5, with 9 bases fitting TRBD1. The germline gives CDR1 MNHEY, CDR2 SVGAGI. The V and J ends lost 6 bases and 7 bases, in that order; junction bases with no gene match: 9. The CDR3 is 15 residues long. The CDR3 bases are TGTGCCAGCAGAACGGGACAGGGTATGGTTGAAAAACTGTTTTTT. Translating gives CASRTGQGMVEKLFF.